Listed here is a single TCR beta chain. The data derive from a study of cytomegalovirus exposure and HLA in healthy donors. PCR used 60 Vbeta primers and 13 Jbeta primers. Produced via immunoSEQ multiplex PCR; TCRdb's table is partial and in-frame only. The sample lists approximately 140,000 clones; about four fifths were seen once. This CDR3 spans 16 amino acids. CDR1 is SGHDT, CDR2 YYEEEE, per germline. Trimming took 0 bases from V and 1 from J, leaving 8 bases between them. The sequence was collected from a male donor in good health and CMV-seronegative. The sample was PBMCs. The chain links TRBV5-6 to TRBJ1-6; D is ambiguous. CDR3 in amino acids: CASSLERRSYNSPLHF. The DNA for the CDR3 is TGTGCCAGCAGCTTGGAGCGGAGATCCTATAATTCACCCCTCCACTTT.